This T cell receptor (beta chain) was recovered during a study of T cell repertoires in cytomegalovirus infection. As for the study in general: Selection of CMV epitopes for the study included recently identified HLA-C-restricted and well-studied HLA-B-restricted ones. Both CMV infection and a matching HLA type were indicated by public TCR beta signatures.

TCRdb processed the reads anew with MiXCR; each CDR3 protein has one entry. The sample has fewer than 900,000 distinct CDR3 sequences; about 27% are singletons. Study conclusions and caveats: CMV-specific TCR beta clonotypes restricted by HLA-C were the ones dominating the ex vivo response.

In germline, CDR1 is SGHTA, CDR2 FQGTGA. This CDR3 is built from 13 residues. Between the trimmed V and J ends, which lost 1 base and 10 bases, there was a span of 13 bases. To note about this clonotype: Antigen: not known.

The sequencing used cultured CD8+ T cells from PBMCs, collected from culture after CMV antigen stimulation. This clonotype was sampled from a human donor in good health (CMV status not recorded). Some clones in this sample may be carry-over from other donors' samples. The chain carries TRBV7-3 and TRBJ2-5; maybe TRBD2 (6 bases). CDR3 loop: CASSLNGVADQYF. The CDR3, as DNA: TGTGCCAGCAGCTTAAATGGTGTAGCGGACCAGTACTTC.